This entry describes one T cell receptor beta chain. Its specificity is unknown. The sample is drawn from a study of a mutant IDH1 vaccine in newly diagnosed glioma. Across the study: Vaccines were begun 4-6 weeks after radiotherapy alone, or with temozolomide cycles.

Measured with immunoSEQ multiplex PCR; TCRdb has only the in-frame clones, and not every one. Of some 34,000 clones in the sample, roughly 90% were seen once. Time point: week 47, end of study. With topical imiquimod, each dose of the vaccine consisted of 300 ug of mutant IDH1 20-mer peptide. Germline V gene sequence: CDR1 MRHNA, CDR2 SNTAGT. V lost 8 bases and J lost 3; bases outside the gene matches: 3. CDR3 length: 13 residues. Sample: PBMCs, taken from a glioma patient whose treatment included an IDH1 peptide vaccine. The TCR comes from a middle-aged woman with glioma. The chain has TRBV6-4 and TRBJ2-1; the match to TRBD2 covers 8 bases. CDR3 amino acids: CASSAGDYNEQFF. The CDR3 region has the DNA TGTGCCAGCTCAGCGGGAGACTACAATGAGCAGTTCTTC.